The clone carrying this TCR beta chain was detected a few times. Its antigen is not known. The sample is drawn from a study of T and B cells in COVID-19 patients. Study as a whole: Active-infection patients were older, median about 70 years, than recovered patients, median 34 years. Of some 21 active-infection patients, 15 to 18 carried comorbidities linked to unfavorable COVID-19 outcome.

TRB was amplified from around 250-500 ng of blood genomic DNA. Study-wide results and limits: Blood from mildly ill patients while symptomatic, and early samples from severe cases, were scarce. Active COVID-19 showed highly clonal TRB repertoires; recovery showed diversity and richness above healthy donors.

BIOMED2 TRB-A/B primer pools were used in multiplex TRB PCR. In TCRdb, the multiplex PCR reads were re-called with MiXCR into one record per CDR3 protein. The table has more than 9,000 distinct CDR3 sequences, around 30% seen once; the top ten hold approximately 15%. Germline-derived CDR1 and CDR2 are SGHVS and FNYEAQ. The V and J ends lost 5 bases and 9 bases, in that order; junction bases with no gene match: 13. The CDR3 contains 15 residues. The specimen was blood. The TCR sequence derives from a human donor with active COVID-19. The chain combines TRBV7-6 with TRBJ2-1; 7 bases line up with TRBD2. CDR3 nucleotides: TGTGCCAGCAGCCTTGGGAGGGCCGCAAGGAGTGAGCAGTTCTTC. This codes for CASSLGRAARSEQFF.